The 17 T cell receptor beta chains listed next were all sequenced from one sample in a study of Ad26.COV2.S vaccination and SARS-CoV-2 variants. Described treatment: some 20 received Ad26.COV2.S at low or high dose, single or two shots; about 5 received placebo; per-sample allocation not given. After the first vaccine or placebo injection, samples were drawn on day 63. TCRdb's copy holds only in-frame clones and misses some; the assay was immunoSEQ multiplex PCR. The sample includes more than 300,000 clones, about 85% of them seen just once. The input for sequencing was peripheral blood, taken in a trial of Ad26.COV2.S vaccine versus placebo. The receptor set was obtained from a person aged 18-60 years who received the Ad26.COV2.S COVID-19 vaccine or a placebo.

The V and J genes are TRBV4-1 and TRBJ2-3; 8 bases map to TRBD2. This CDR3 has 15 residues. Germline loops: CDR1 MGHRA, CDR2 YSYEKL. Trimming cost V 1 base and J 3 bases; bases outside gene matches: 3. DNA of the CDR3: TGCGCCAGCAGCCAAGTGGCGGGGGGAACAGATACGCAGTATTTT. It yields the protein CASSQVAGGTDTQYF.

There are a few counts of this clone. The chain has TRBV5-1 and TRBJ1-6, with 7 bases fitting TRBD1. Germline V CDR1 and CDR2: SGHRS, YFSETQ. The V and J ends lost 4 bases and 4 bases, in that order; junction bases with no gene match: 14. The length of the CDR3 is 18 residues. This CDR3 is CASSAGTDLSLYNSPLHF. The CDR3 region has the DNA TGCGCCAGCAGCGCCGGGACAGACCTTTCCTTATATAATTCACCCCTCCACTTT.

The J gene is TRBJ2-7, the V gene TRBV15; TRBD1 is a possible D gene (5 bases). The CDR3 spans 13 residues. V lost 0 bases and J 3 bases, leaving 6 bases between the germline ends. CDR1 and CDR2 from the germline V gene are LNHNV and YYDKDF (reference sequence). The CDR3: CATSRDGHYEQYF. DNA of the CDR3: TGTGCCACCAGCAGAGATGGACACTACGAGCAGTACTTC.

CDR3 nucleotide sequence: TGTGCCAGCAGCTTAGATGCAGGGCCTAGCACAGATACGCAGTATTTT. Encoded protein: CASSLDAGPSTDTQYF. The V gene is TRBV7-3, the J gene TRBJ2-3; D is possibly TRBD1 (5 bases). Germline CDR1 reads SGHTA; CDR2 reads FQGTGA. There are 16 residues in the CDR3. Trimming removed 2 bases from V and 0 bases from J, with 12 bases in between. Using reference TRBV7-3 and TRBJ2-3 for the parts outside the CDR3, the full variable domain is GAGVSQTPSNKVTEKGKYVELRCDPISGHTALYWYRQSLGQGPEFLIYFQGTGAADDSGLPNDRFFAVRPEGSVSTLKIQRTERGDSAVYLCASSLDAGPSTDTQYFGPGTRLTVL.

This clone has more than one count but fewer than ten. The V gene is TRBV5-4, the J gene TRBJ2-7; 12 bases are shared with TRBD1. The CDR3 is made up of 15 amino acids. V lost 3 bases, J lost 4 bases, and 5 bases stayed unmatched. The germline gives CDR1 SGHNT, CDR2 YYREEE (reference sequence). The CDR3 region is CASSWDRGLLYEQYF. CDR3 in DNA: TGTGCCAGCAGCTGGGACAGGGGGCTCCTTTACGAGCAGTACTTC.

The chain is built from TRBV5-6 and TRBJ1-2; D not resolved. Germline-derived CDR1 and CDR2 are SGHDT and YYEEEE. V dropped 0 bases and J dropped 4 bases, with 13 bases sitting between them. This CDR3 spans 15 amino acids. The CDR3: CASSLGVQTSYGYTF. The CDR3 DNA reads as TGTGCCAGCAGCTTGGGGGTCCAAACTTCCTATGGCTACACCTTC.

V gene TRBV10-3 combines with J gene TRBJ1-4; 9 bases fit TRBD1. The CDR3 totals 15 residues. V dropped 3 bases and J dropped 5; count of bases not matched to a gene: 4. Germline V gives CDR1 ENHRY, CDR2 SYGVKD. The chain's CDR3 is CAISDRTGENEKLFF. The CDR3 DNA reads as TGTGCCATCAGTGATCGGACAGGGGAAAATGAAAAACTGTTTTTT.

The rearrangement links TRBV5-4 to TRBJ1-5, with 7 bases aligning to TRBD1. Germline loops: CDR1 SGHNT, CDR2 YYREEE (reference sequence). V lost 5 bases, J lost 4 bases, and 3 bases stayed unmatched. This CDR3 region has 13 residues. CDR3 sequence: CASSAGQNQPQHF. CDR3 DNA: TGTGCCAGCAGTGCGGGACAGAATCAGCCCCAGCATTTT.

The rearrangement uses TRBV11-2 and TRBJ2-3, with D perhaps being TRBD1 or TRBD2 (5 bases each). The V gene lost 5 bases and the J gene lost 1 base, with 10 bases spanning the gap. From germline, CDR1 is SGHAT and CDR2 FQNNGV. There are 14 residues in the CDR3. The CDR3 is CASSVGARTDTQYF. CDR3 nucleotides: TGTGCCAGCAGCGTCGGGGCCCGCACAGATACGCAGTATTTT.

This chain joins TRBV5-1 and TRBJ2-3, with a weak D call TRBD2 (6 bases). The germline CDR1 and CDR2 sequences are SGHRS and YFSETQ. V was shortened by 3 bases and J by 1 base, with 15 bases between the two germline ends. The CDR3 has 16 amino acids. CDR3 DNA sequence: TGCGCCAGCAGCTCATCCAGACTAGGAGGCACAGATACGCAGTATTTT. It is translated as CASSSSRLGGTDTQYF.

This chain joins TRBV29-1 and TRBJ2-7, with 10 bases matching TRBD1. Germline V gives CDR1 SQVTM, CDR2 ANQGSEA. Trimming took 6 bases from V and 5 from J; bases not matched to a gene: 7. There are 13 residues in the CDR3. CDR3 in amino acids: CSVAGTGVDEQYF. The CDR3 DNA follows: TGCAGCGTCGCCGGGACAGGGGTAGACGAGCAGTACTTC.

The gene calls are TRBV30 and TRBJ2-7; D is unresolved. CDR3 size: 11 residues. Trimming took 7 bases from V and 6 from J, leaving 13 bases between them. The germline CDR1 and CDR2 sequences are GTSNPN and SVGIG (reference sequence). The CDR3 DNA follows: TGTGCCTACAGCTATCGCTCCGAGCAGTACTTC. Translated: CAYSYRSEQYF.

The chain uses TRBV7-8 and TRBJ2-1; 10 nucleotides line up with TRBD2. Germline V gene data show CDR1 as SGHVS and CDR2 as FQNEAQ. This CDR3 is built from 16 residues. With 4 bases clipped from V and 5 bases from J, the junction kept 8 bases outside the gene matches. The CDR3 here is CASSSLLAGTDNEQFF. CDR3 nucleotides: TGTGCCAGCAGCTCCCTACTAGCGGGGACCGACAATGAGCAGTTCTTC.

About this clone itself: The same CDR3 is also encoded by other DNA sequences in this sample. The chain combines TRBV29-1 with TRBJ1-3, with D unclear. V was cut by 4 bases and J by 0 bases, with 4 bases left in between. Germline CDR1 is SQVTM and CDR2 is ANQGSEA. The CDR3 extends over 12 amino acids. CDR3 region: CSVVTSGNTIYF. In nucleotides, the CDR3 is TGCAGCGTTGTCACCTCTGGAAACACCATATATTTT.

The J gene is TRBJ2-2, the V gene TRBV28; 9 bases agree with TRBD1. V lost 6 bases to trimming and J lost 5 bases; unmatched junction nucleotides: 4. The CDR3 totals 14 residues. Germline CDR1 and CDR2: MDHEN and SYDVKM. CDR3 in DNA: TGTGCCAGCAGAGGACAGGGGAAGACCGGGGAGCTGTTTTTT. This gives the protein CASRGQGKTGELFF.

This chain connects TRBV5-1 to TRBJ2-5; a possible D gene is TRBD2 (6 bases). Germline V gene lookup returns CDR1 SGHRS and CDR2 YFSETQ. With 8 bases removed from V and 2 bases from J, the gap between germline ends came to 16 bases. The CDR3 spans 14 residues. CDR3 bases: TGCGCCAGTCAATCGCCCGGGGGACAAGAGACCCAGTACTTC. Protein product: CASQSPGGQETQYF.

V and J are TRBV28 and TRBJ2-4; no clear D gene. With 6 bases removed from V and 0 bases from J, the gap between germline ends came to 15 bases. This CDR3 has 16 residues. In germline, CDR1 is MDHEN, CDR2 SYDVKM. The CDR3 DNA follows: TGTGCCAGCAGCACCCACGGATCTATAGCCAAAAACATTCAGTACTTC. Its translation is CASSTHGSIAKNIQYF.